This T cell receptor (beta chain) was documented in a study of T cells after yellow fever vaccination. On this clonotype itself: Its antigen is unknown.

The germline gives CDR1 LNHDA, CDR2 SQIVND (reference sequence). Trimming removed 4 bases from V and 5 bases from J; junction bases left unmatched: 16. The CDR3 extends over 18 amino acids. General study points: Overlap between CD4 and CD8 compartments was detected for a small share of clonotypes.

5'RACE template switching produced TCR cDNA carrying a universal primer site and UMIs. TCRdb reanalysed the 5' RACE reads using MiXCR and keeps one entry per CDR3 protein. Among some 350,000 distinct CDR3 sequences listed, about 6% were seen once. This chain connects TRBV19 to TRBJ2-2, with TRBD2 matching over 7 bases. The sequencing used PBMCs, collected 5 days after the yellow fever booster vaccination. The sequence derives from a man aged 25-45 years who received the YFV17D yellow fever vaccine. CDR3 sequence (DNA): TGTGCCAGTAGTACTAGGGAGGGAAGGGGCCGCCGGACCGGGGAGCTGTTTTTT. It specifies CASSTREGRGRRTGELFF.